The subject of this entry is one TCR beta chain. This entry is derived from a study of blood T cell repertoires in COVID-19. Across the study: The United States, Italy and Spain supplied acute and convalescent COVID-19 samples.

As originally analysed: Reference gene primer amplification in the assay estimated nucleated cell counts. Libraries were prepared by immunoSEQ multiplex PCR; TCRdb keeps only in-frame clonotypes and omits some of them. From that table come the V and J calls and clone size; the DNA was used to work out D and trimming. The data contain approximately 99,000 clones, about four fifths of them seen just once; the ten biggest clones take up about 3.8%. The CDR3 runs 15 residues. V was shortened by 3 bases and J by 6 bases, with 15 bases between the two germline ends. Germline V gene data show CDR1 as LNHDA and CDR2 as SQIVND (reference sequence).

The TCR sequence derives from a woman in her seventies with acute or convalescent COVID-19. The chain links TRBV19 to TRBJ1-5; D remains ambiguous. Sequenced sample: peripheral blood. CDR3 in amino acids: CASSIQAYVGQPQHF. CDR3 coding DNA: TGTGCCAGTAGTATCCAGGCTTACGTCGGTCAGCCCCAGCATTTT.